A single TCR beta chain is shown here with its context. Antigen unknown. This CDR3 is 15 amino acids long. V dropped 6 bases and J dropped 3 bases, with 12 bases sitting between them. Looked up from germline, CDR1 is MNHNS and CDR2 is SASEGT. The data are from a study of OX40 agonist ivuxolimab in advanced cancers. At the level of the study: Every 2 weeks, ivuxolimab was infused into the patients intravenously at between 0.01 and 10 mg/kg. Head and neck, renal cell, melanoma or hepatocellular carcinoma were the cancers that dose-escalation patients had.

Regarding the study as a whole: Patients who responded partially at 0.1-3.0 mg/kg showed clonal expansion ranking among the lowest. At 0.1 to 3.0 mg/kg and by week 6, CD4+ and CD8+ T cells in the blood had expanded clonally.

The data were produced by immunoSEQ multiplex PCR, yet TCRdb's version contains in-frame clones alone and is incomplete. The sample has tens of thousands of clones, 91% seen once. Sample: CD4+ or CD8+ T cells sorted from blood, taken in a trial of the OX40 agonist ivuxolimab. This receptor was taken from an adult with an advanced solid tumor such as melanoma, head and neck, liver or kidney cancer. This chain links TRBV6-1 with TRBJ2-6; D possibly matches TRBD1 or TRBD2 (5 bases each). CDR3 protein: CASRPGADGANVLTF. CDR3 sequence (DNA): TGTGCCAGCAGGCCCGGGGCGGATGGGGCCAACGTCCTGACTTTC.